This TCR beta chain was obtained from a study of blood T cell repertoires in COVID-19. Study in general: Donors in the United States, Italy and Spain gave samples during acute or convalescent COVID-19. From T cells, B-cell-depleted T cells, or PBMCs came the material, which was cDNA or gDNA.

Authors' processing steps: Nucleated cell counts were estimated from reference gene primer amplification. Only in-frame clones appear in the TCRdb table, and some are missing; sequencing was by immunoSEQ multiplex PCR. That table furnishes V, J and clone size, whereas the DNA furnished D and trimming. The data show more than 120,000 clones, around 84% seen once. V lost 4 bases, J lost 2 bases, and 1 base stayed unmatched. CDR3 length: 14 amino acids. CDR1 GTSNPN and CDR2 SVGIG come from the germline V gene (reference sequence). Sample: peripheral blood. The V and J genes are TRBV30 and TRBJ2-2; 10 bases match TRBD2. The clonotype was recovered from a human donor with acute or convalescent COVID-19. The donor label of this sample is uncertain. The CDR3 nucleotides are TGTGCCTGGACTAGCGGGAGAAACACCGGGGAGCTGTTTTTT. It codes for CAWTSGRNTGELFF.